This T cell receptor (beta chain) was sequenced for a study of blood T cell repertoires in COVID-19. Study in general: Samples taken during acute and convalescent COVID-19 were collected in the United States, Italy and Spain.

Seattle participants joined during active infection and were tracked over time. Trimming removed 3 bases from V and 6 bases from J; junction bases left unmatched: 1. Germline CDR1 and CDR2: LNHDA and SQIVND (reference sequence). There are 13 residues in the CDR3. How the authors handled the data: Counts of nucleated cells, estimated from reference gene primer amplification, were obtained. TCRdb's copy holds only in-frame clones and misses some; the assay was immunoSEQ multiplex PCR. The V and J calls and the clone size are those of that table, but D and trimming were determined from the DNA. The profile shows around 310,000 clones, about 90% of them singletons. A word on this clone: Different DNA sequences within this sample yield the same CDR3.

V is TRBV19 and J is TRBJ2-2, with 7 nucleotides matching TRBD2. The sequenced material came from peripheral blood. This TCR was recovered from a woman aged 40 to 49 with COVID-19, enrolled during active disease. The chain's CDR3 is CASSIAGAGELFF. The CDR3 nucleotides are TGTGCCAGTAGTATCGCGGGGGCCGGGGAGCTGTTTTTT. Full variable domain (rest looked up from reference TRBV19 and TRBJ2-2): DGGITQSPKYLFRKEGQNVTLSCEQNLNHDAMYWYRQDPGQGLRLIYYSQIVNDFQKGDIAEGYSVSREKKESFPLTVTSAQKNPTAFYLCASSIAGAGELFFGEGSRLTVL.